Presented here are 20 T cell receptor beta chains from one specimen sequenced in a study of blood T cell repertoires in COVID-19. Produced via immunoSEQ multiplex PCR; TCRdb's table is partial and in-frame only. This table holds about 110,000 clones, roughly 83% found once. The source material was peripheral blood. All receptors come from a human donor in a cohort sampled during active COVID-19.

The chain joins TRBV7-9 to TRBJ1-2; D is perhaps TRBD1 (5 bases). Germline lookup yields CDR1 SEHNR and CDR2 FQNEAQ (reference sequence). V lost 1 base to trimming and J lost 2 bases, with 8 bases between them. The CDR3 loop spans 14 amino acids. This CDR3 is CASSLGTSNYGYTF. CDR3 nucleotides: TGTGCCAGCAGCTTAGGGACATCGAACTATGGCTACACCTTC.

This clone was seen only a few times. The CDR3 protein is CAWSFRTVAFF. In nucleotides, the CDR3 is TGTGCCTGGAGCTTTAGGACAGTCGCTTTCTTT. The rearrangement links TRBV30 to TRBJ1-1; maybe TRBD1 (6 bases). Trimming stripped 3 bases from V and 11 bases from J, with 13 bases between. CDR1 is GTSNPN, CDR2 SVGIG, per germline (reference sequence). CDR3 size: 11 residues.

DNA for the CDR3: TGTGCCAGCAGCACCAGTCCCGGGACAGTCATGAACACTGAAGCTTTCTTT. Encoded protein: CASSTSPGTVMNTEAFF. J is TRBJ1-1 and V is TRBV7-9, with 7 bases matching TRBD1. The CDR3 has 17 residues. Germline values: CDR1 SEHNR, CDR2 FQNEAQ (reference sequence). V was pared by 5 bases and J by 0 bases, with 12 bases of the junction left unmatched.

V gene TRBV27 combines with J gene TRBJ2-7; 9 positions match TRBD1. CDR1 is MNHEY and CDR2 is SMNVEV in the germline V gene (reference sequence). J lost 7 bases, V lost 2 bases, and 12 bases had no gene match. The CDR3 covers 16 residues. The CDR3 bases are TGTGCCAGCAGTTTACAGAGGGGGACAGGGCCCCGTGAGCAGTACTTC. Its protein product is CASSLQRGTGPREQYF.

The CDR3 nucleotides read TGTGCCAGCAGCCAAGGTAACCTAGGCTACACTGAAGCTTTCTTT. Encoded protein: CASSQGNLGYTEAFF. This rearrangement joins TRBV4-2 to TRBJ1-1; D gene ambiguous. The CDR3 sequence is 15 residues long. V was pared by 1 base and J by 3 bases, with 12 bases between. The germline gives CDR1 LGHNA, CDR2 YNFKEQ.

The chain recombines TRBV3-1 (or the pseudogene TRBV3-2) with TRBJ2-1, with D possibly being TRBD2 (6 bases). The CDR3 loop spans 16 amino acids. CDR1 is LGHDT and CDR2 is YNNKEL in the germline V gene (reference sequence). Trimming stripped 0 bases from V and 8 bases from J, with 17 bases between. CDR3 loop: CASSQDIGGMTDEQFF. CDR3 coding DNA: TGTGCCAGCAGCCAAGATATAGGCGGGATGACTGATGAGCAGTTCTTC.

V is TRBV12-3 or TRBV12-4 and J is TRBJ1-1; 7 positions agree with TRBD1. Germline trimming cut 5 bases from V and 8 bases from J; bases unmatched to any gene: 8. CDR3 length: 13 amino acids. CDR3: CASSRFRDREAFF. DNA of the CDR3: TGTGCCAGCAGTAGATTCCGGGACAGAGAAGCTTTCTTT.

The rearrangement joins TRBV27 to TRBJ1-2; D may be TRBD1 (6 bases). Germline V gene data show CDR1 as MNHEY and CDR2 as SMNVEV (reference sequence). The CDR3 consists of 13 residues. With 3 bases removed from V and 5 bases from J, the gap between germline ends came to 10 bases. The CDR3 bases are TGTGCCAGCAGTTTCACAGGGCGTTATGGCTACACCTTC. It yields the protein CASSFTGRYGYTF.

The CDR3 protein is CASSARGGPASTGELFF. CDR3 sequence (DNA): TGTGCCAGCAGCGCCCGAGGAGGGCCTGCGAGCACCGGGGAGCTGTTTTTT. The chain employs TRBV9 and TRBJ2-2; perhaps TRBD2 as D (6 bases). Trimming removed 3 bases at V and 4 bases at J, with 19 bases between. In germline, CDR1 is SGDLS, CDR2 YYNGEE. This CDR3 is 17 amino acids long.

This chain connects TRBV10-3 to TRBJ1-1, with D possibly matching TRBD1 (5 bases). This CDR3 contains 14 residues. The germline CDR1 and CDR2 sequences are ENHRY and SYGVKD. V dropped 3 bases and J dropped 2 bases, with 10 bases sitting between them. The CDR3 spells CAISDMQGNTEAFF. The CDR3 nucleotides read TGTGCCATCAGTGATATGCAGGGCAACACTGAAGCTTTCTTT.

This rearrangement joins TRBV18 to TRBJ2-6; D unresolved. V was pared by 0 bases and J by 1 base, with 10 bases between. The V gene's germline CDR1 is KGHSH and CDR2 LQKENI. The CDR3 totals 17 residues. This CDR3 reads CASSPPIRVSGANVLTF. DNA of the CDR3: TGTGCCAGCTCACCACCGATCCGGGTTTCTGGGGCCAACGTCCTGACTTTC.

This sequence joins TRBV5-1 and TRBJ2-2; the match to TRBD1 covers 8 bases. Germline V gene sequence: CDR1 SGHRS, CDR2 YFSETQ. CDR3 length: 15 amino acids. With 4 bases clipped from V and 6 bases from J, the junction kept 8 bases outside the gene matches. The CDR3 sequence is CASSPGQGLAGELFF. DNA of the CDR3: TGCGCCAGCAGCCCCGGACAGGGTTTGGCCGGGGAGCTGTTTTTT.

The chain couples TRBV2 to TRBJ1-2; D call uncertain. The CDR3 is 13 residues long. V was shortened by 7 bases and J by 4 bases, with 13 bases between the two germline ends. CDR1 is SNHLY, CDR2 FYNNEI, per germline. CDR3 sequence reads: CASTELGSYGYTF. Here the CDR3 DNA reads TGTGCCAGCACCGAGCTGGGCTCCTATGGCTACACCTTC.

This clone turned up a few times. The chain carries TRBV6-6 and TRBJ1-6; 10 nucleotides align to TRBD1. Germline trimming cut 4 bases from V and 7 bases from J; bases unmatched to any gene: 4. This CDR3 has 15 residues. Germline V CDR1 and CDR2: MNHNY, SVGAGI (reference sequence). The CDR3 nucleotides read TGTGCCAGCAGTTCCGACAGGGGGCAAAATTCACCCCTCCACTTT. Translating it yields CASSSDRGQNSPLHF.

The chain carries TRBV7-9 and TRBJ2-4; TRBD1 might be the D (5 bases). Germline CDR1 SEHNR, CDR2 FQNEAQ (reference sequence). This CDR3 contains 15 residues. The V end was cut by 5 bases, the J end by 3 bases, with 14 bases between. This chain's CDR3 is CASSLTQGGKNIQYF. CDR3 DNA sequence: TGTGCCAGCAGCCTGACCCAGGGCGGCAAAAACATTCAGTACTTC.

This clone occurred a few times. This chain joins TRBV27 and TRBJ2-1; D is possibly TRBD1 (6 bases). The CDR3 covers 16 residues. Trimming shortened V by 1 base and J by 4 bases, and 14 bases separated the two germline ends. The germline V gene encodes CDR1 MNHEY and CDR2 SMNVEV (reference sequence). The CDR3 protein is CASSLFEDSVYNEQFF. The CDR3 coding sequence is TGTGCCAGCAGTTTATTCGAGGACAGTGTATACAATGAGCAGTTCTTC.

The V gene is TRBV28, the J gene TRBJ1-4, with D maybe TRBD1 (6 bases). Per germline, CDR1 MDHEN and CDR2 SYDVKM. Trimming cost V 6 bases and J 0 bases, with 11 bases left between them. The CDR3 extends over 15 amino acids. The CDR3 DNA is TGTGCCAGCAGCCTTCAGGGGACAACTAATGAAAAACTGTTTTTT. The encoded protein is CASSLQGTTNEKLFF.

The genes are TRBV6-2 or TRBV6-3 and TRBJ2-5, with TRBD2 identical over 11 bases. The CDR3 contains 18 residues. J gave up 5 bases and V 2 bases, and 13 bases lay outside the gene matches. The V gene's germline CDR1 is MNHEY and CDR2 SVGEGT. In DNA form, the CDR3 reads TGTGCCAGCAGTTACGTCCGGACTAGCGGGTCCATCGATGAGACCCAGTACTTC. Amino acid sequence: CASSYVRTSGSIDETQYF.

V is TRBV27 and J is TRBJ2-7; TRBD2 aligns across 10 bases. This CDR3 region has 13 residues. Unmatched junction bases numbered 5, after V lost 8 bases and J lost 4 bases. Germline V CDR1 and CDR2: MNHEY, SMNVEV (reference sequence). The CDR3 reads CASRGSGRYEQYF. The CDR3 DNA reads TGTGCCAGCCGCGGTAGCGGGAGGTACGAGCAGTACTTC.

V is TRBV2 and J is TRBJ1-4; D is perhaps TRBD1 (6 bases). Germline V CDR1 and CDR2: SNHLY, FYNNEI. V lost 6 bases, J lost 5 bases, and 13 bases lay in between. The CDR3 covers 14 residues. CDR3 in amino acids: CASSGDRPNEKLFF. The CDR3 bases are TGTGCCAGCAGCGGTGACAGGCCGAATGAAAAACTGTTTTTT.